This section outlines one T cell receptor (beta chain) sequence together with its context. These data belong to a study of control samples from healthy donors and cancer patients. The assay was immunoSEQ multiplex PCR, and TCRdb's table has in-frame clones only and misses some. The sample gives 68,000 or so clones, nearly 85% of which show up once; approximately 14% is in the top ten. This sequence originates from a man in his fifties or sixties in good health. The sequenced sample was blood.

DNA of the CDR3: TGTGCCAGCAGTGAAGGCCCCGGCAAGTCTGAAGCTTTCTTT. It encodes CASSEGPGKSEAFF. The chain couples TRBV9 to TRBJ1-1; D not resolved. This CDR3 contains 14 residues. The V end was cut by 5 bases, the J end by 6 bases, with 17 bases between. Germline V gene sequence: CDR1 SGDLS, CDR2 YYNGEE. The whole variable domain, remainder taken from reference TRBV9 and TRBJ1-1, is DSGVTQTPKHLITATGQRVTLRCSPRSGDLSVYWYQQSLDQGLQFLIQYYNGEERAKGNILERFSAQQFPDLHSELNLSSLELGDSALYFCASSEGPGKSEAFFGQGTRLTVV.